This is a list of T cell receptor beta chains from one sample in a study of human T cells and chemical hapten exposure. MiXCR, applied by TCRdb to the RACE reads, yields one record per CDR3 protein. The sample comprises 150,000 to 200,000 distinct CDR3 sequences, approximately 31% of which are singletons, and 2.9% rests with the top ten. Sample: whole blood, taken in connection with sensitization to the hapten diphenylcyclopropenone (DPC). All receptors come from a woman in her twenties or thirties with alopecia areata. Some clones in this sample may be carry-over from other donors' samples. CDR3s leave out the opening cysteine and the closing phenylalanine or tryptophan. The order of the fields is V gene, J gene, CDR3 protein.

v_gene: TRBV20-1
j_gene: TRBJ1-2
CDR3aa: SARDPGARGYT

v_gene: TRBV30
j_gene: TRBJ1-1
CDR3aa: AWSASRSGEAF

v_gene: TRBV28
j_gene: TRBJ1-1
CDR3aa: ASSLDAFMNTEAF

v_gene: TRBV25-1
j_gene: TRBJ2-1
CDR3aa: ASSAASGFYNEQF

v_gene: TRBV11-3
j_gene: TRBJ1-2
CDR3aa: ASSPRGAHYGYT

v_gene: TRBV11-2
j_gene: TRBJ2-7
CDR3aa: ASSNPSGPAYEQY

v_gene: TRBV7-2
j_gene: TRBJ2-1
CDR3aa: ASSPIGTYNEQF

v_gene: TRBV29-1
j_gene: TRBJ2-5
CDR3aa: SVGEGGETQY

v_gene: TRBV7-6
j_gene: TRBJ2-4
CDR3aa: ASSLGGGGGFNIQY

v_gene: TRBV4-3
j_gene: TRBJ1-1
CDR3aa: ASSQEPPRGLNTEAF

v_gene: TRBV7-2
j_gene: TRBJ2-1
CDR3aa: ASSSPGGGAYNEQF

v_gene: TRBV30
j_gene: TRBJ2-2
CDR3aa: AWGLVTTGELF

v_gene: TRBV10-2
j_gene: TRBJ2-7
CDR3aa: ASRVWDRGQGEQY

v_gene: TRBV25-1
j_gene: TRBJ2-1
CDR3aa: ASSAPVVDEQF

v_gene: TRBV5-1
j_gene: TRBJ1-6
CDR3aa: ASSRRDSSSYNSPLH

v_gene: TRBV23-1
j_gene: TRBJ2-1
CDR3aa: ASRPDRNNEQF